This T cell receptor (beta chain) was found in a study of T cells after yellow fever vaccination. Overall study: Low-cell-number fractions underwent preparation using SMART-Seq v4 Ultra Low Input.

This clonotype was seen many times. Antigen: not known. Trimming at V came to 5 bases and at J to 8 bases, leaving 18 bases not matched to a gene. Germline V gene sequence: CDR1 SGHDT, CDR2 YYEEEE. The CDR3 loop spans 16 amino acids. TCRdb re-analysed the 5' RACE reads in MiXCR, keeping a single row per CDR3 protein. The sample records under 300,000 distinct CDR3 sequences, less than 9% being singletons. General observations from the study: Contamination by abundant bulk-population clonotypes could be present in FACS-sorted repertoires. Most primary-vaccination clones recurred post-booster (approximately 96% CD4, 85% to 90% CD8). Shared CD4/CD8 clonotypes were a small share, likely from convergent recombination.

The genes are TRBV5-6 and TRBJ1-2; TRBD1 matches at 7 bases. This TCR was sampled from a man aged 30-40 years who received the YFV17D yellow fever vaccine. The sample here was CD4+ T cells sorted from PBMCs, taken 15 days after the yellow fever booster vaccination. DNA for the CDR3: TGTGCCAGCAGTCCCACTGTGACAGGGTTGTCTCGAGGCTACACCTTC. Protein sequence: CASSPTVTGLSRGYTF.